Below, one T cell receptor beta chain is given with its context. V lost 5 bases to trimming and J lost 0 bases; unmatched junction nucleotides: 7. Germline lookup yields CDR1 LGHNT and CDR2 FRNRAP. The CDR3 contains 17 residues. This record belongs to a study of cytomegalovirus exposure and HLA in healthy donors. 60 Vbeta and 13 Jbeta primers were used in PCR. The assay was immunoSEQ multiplex PCR, and TCRdb's table has in-frame clones only and misses some. The table shows 84,000 or so clones, with around 85% occurring only once. This TCR was sampled from a human donor in good health. V is TRBV12-5 and J is TRBJ2-6, with 7 bases fitting TRBD1. The sample taken for sequencing was PBMCs. CDR3 nucleotide sequence: TGTGCTAGTGGTCCTAGGGGACAGCCCTCTGGGGCCAACGTCCTGACTTTC. Translation gives CASGPRGQPSGANVLTF.